This TCR beta chain was captured in a study of blood T cell repertoires in COVID-19. Study information: T cells, B-cell-depleted T cells, or PBMCs provided the cDNA or gDNA that served as material.

This CDR3 has 15 residues. Looked up from germline, CDR1 is SGDLS and CDR2 is YYNGEE. Trimming cost V 5 bases and J 3 bases; bases outside gene matches: 7. Participants spanned ages about 18 to 90 years and resided in 20 to 30 US areas. Participants had their cohort set by participant-reported clinical history. Per the authors' pipeline: Using reference gene primer amplification, nucleated cell counts were estimated. Produced via immunoSEQ multiplex PCR; TCRdb's table is partial and in-frame only. V, J and clone size are those of that table, while D and trimming were read from the DNA. The sample includes 350,000 to 400,000 clones, around 87% of them seen just once.

J is TRBJ2-7 and V is TRBV9, with TRBD2 identical over 11 bases. The material sequenced was PBMCs or T cells enriched from blood (not recorded which). This receptor was obtained from a man between 18 and 35 years old who had recovered from COVID-19. The CDR3 nucleotides are TGTGCCAGCAGTGCCGCTAGCGGGAGGATCTACGAGCAGTACTTC. Translated: CASSAASGRIYEQYF.